This T cell receptor (beta chain) appears in the sequencing data of a study of T cells in Graves' hyperthyroidism and ophthalmopathy. Study-wide findings and caveats: Researchers report that a 13 V-J model separated ophthalmopathy from stable hyperthyroidism.

From RNA transcripts, TCR beta CDR3 regions were amplified. With the HTBI primer set, the TCR CDR3 went through a first round of RT-PCR. TCRdb recomputed calls from the multiplex PCR reads with MiXCR, one row per CDR3 protein. The sample yields approximately 870,000 distinct CDR3 sequences, over 35% seen once. The V gene lost 6 bases and the J gene lost 3 bases, with 20 bases spanning the gap. Germline CDR1 reads SGHTA; CDR2 reads FQGNSA. The CDR3 is 16 amino acids. For this clonotype: Its antigen is unidentified.

The chain links TRBV7-2 to TRBJ2-5; tentatively, D is TRBD1 or TRBD2 (5 bases each). The sequence derives from a man younger than 30 with Graves' hyperthyroidism. The sequencing sample was made of blood. The CDR3 spells CASSSRGLPPEETQYF. The CDR3 DNA reads as TGTGCCAGCAGTTCCCGGGGCCTTCCACCAGAAGAGACCCAGTACTTC.